These T cell receptor beta chains were read from a single sample in a study of cytomegalovirus exposure and HLA in healthy donors. Clones were read by immunoSEQ multiplex PCR, and TCRdb kept only the in-frame ones, dropping some. This sample carries some 110,000 clones, around three quarters of them seen once, and the ten largest clones take roughly 12%. Input material: PBMCs. The receptor set was obtained from a woman in her thirties or forties in good health and CMV-seropositive. The CDR3 runs from the conserved cysteine through the conserved F or W. The D gene is left open where the match is weak. Not all rows give a size; the values are once, few, many and, for expanded clones, a class.

V: TRBV7-2
D: TRBD2
size: few
J: TRBJ2-5
CDR3: CASSSSSGNPLETQYF
DNA: TGTGCCAGCAGCTCCTCTAGCGGGAACCCCCTGGAGACCCAGTACTTC

V: TRBV27
D: -
size: -
J: TRBJ2-7
CDR3: CASSLITSFYEQYF
DNA: TGTGCCAGCAGTCTAATAACCTCATTCTACGAGCAGTACTTC

V: TRBV2
D: TRBD1
size: -
J: TRBJ1-2
CDR3: CASRGGQGNYGYTF
DNA: TGTGCCAGCAGAGGCGGACAGGGTAATTATGGCTACACCTTC

V: TRBV14
D: TRBD1
size: -
J: TRBJ2-7
CDR3: CASSQTGLPNEQYF
DNA: TGTGCCAGCAGCCAGACAGGGCTACCGAATGAGCAGTACTTC

V: TRBV7-9
D: TRBD2
size: -
J: TRBJ2-2
CDR3: CASSFRSGRGTGELFF
DNA: TGTGCCAGCAGCTTTCGTAGCGGGAGGGGCACCGGGGAGCTGTTTTTT

V: TRBV2
D: TRBD1
size: -
J: TRBJ2-5
CDR3: CASSPTGQGETQYF
DNA: TGTGCCAGCAGCCCGACAGGGCAGGGTGAGACCCAGTACTTC

V: TRBV27
D: -
size: few
J: TRBJ2-2
CDR3: CASSNGRGGELFF
DNA: TGTGCCAGCAGTAATGGTAGGGGCGGGGAGCTGTTTTTT

V: TRBV29-1
D: TRBD1
size: -
J: TRBJ1-1
CDR3: CSVDGGQGNTEAFF
DNA: TGCAGCGTTGACGGCGGACAGGGGAACACTGAAGCTTTCTTT

V: TRBV4-1
D: TRBD1
size: -
J: TRBJ2-5
CDR3: CASSQSQGVQETQYF
DNA: TGCGCCAGCAGCCAATCCCAGGGGGTCCAAGAGACCCAGTACTTC

V: TRBV7-2
D: TRBD1
size: -
J: TRBJ2-7
CDR3: CASSFHRGYEQYF
DNA: TGTGCCAGCAGCTTCCACAGGGGCTACGAGCAGTACTTC

V: TRBV5-1
D: -
size: -
J: TRBJ1-1
CDR3: CASSLEQGWGEAFF
DNA: TGCGCCAGCAGCTTGGAACAGGGTTGGGGTGAAGCTTTCTTT

V: TRBV18
D: TRBD1
size: -
J: TRBJ2-1
CDR3: CASSRGQGVDEQFF
DNA: TGTGCCAGCTCGCGGGGACAGGGTGTGGATGAGCAGTTCTTC

V: TRBV30
D: TRBD1
size: -
J: TRBJ1-4
CDR3: CAWSVEGQGWGKLFF
DNA: TGTGCCTGGAGTGTAGAAGGACAGGGATGGGGGAAACTGTTTTTT

V: TRBV18
D: -
size: -
J: TRBJ1-1
CDR3: CASSPQKATEAFF
DNA: TGTGCCAGCTCACCACAGAAAGCCACTGAAGCTTTCTTT

V: TRBV5-1
D: -
size: -
J: TRBJ1-4
CDR3: CASSLDQGPVKKLFF
DNA: TGCGCCAGCAGCTTGGATCAGGGGCCCGTTAAAAAACTGTTTTTT

V: TRBV6-1
D: TRBD1
size: -
J: TRBJ1-1
CDR3: CASGDRAKGNTEAFF
DNA: TGTGCCAGCGGAGACAGGGCTAAGGGGAACACTGAAGCTTTCTTT

V: TRBV6-5
D: TRBD1
size: -
J: TRBJ1-5
CDR3: CASRGTGDYPQHF
DNA: TGTGCCAGCAGGGGGACAGGGGATTATCCCCAGCATTTT

V: TRBV5-1
D: TRBD2
size: -
J: TRBJ2-1
CDR3: CASSTGGNEQFF
DNA: TGCGCCAGCAGCACGGGGGGCAATGAGCAGTTCTTC

V: TRBV7-7
D: -
size: -
J: TRBJ1-4
CDR3: CASSLSPGDEKLFF
DNA: TGTGCTAGCAGCTTAAGTCCAGGGGATGAAAAACTGTTTTTT

V: TRBV5-1
D: TRBD1
size: few
J: TRBJ1-2
CDR3: CASSLEGTVYGYTF
DNA: TGCGCCAGCAGCTTGGAGGGGACAGTCTATGGCTACACCTTC